What follows are 9 T cell receptor beta chains derived from one specimen sequenced in a study of cytomegalovirus exposure and HLA in healthy donors. Use of 60 Vbeta and 13 Jbeta primers characterized the PCR. The method was immunoSEQ multiplex PCR; TCRdb's version includes in-frame clones alone and lacks a portion of them. The sample has 160,000 or so clones, 84% seen once. Material: PBMCs. These receptors came from a man aged 30 to 45 in good health and CMV-seronegative.

This chain joins TRBV19 and TRBJ2-3; the match to TRBD1 covers 10 bases. The CDR3 runs to 15 residues. Germline loops: CDR1 LNHDA, CDR2 SQIVND (reference sequence). Trimming took 5 bases from V and 5 from J; bases not matched to a gene: 7. CDR3 loop: CASSPRTGGKDTQYF. The DNA for the CDR3 is TGTGCCAGTAGTCCCCGGACAGGGGGTAAAGATACGCAGTATTTT.

This rearrangement joins TRBV29-1 to TRBJ2-2; D is possibly TRBD2 (5 bases). This CDR3 comprises 13 residues. V lost 5 bases to trimming and J lost 1 base, with 8 bases between them. The germline CDR1 and CDR2 sequences are SQVTM and ANQGSEA. The CDR3 loop is CSVPEENTGELFF. In nucleotides, the CDR3 is TGCAGCGTTCCGGAGGAGAACACCGGGGAGCTGTTTTTT.

The chain joins TRBV18 to TRBJ2-1, with D possibly being TRBD2 (6 bases). The germline V gene encodes CDR1 KGHSH and CDR2 LQKENI. The length of the CDR3 is 15 residues. The germline V and J ends were trimmed by 0 bases and 4 bases, with 10 bases remaining between them. The CDR3 region is CASSPPHGGYNEQFF. In DNA form, the CDR3 reads TGTGCCAGCTCACCACCGCACGGAGGGTACAATGAGCAGTTCTTC.

Only one count was recorded for this clone. The rearrangement links TRBV30 to TRBJ1-6; weak D call: TRBD1 (5 bases). V was trimmed by 4 bases and J by 7 bases, leaving 11 bases between them. The CDR3 totals 13 residues. The germline gives CDR1 GTSNPN, CDR2 SVGIG (reference sequence). The CDR3 DNA reads TGTGCCTGGACAGGGCGGCAGAATTCACCCCTCCACTTT. Its protein is CAWTGRQNSPLHF.

This clone was seen just once. The rearrangement links TRBV7-8 to TRBJ2-5, with 8 bases matching TRBD1. The assigned J gene may be wrong: the sequence end matches TRBJ2-7 better. In germline, CDR1 is SGHVS, CDR2 FQNEAQ. The length of the CDR3 is 17 residues. The DNA of the CDR3 is TGTGCCAGCAGCTTTGGTCGGACAGGGAGACCCTCCTACGAGCAGTACTTC. Protein sequence: CASSFGRTGRPSYEQYF.

This clone turned up a few times. The chain employs TRBV25-1 and TRBJ2-2; D is unclear. Per germline, CDR1 MGHDK and CDR2 SYGVNS. This CDR3 is 12 amino acids long. V gave up 4 bases and J gave up 7 bases, with 7 bases separating them. The CDR3 here is CASSAGGGELFF. Here the CDR3 DNA reads TGTGCCAGCAGTGCCGGTGGCGGGGAGCTGTTTTTT.

The rearrangement joins TRBV27 to TRBJ2-3; TRBD2 aligns across 10 bases. The germline CDR1 and CDR2 sequences are MNHEY and SMNVEV (reference sequence). V gave up 5 bases and J gave up 10 bases; unmatched junction bases: 3. This CDR3 contains 12 residues. CDR3: CASSPGLAAQYF. The CDR3 DNA reads TGTGCCAGCAGTCCCGGACTAGCGGCGCAGTATTTT.

The CDR3 sequence: CASSLLQLNYGYTF. In DNA form, the CDR3 reads TGTGCCAGCAGCTTACTACAGCTTAACTATGGCTACACCTTC. V gene TRBV7-9 combines with J gene TRBJ1-2; no reliable D call. Trimming removed 2 bases from V and 1 base from J, with 8 bases in between. Germline-derived CDR1 and CDR2 are SEHNR and FQNEAQ (reference sequence). CDR3 length: 14 amino acids.

The chain is built from TRBV28 and TRBJ1-2; maybe TRBD1 (5 bases). With 5 bases removed from V and 1 base from J, the gap between germline ends came to 23 bases. Per germline, CDR1 MDHEN and CDR2 SYDVKM. There are 18 residues in the CDR3. CDR3 coding DNA: TGTGCCAGCAGTCCACAAAACTTGCGGGGGGGGATTAACTATGGCTACACCTTC. It specifies CASSPQNLRGGINYGYTF.